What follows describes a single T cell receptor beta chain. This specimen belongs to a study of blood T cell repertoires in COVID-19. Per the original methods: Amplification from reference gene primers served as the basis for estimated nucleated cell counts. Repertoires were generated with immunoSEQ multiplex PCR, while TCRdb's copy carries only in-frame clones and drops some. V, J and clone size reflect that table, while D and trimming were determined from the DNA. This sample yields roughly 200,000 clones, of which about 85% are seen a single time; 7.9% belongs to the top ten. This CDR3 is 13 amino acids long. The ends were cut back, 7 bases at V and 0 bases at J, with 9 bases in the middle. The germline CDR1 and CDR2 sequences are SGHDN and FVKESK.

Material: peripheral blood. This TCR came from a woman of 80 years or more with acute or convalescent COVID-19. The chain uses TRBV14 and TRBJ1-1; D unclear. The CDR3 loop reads CASTGHMNTEAFF. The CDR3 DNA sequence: TGTGCCAGCACAGGCCACATGAACACTGAAGCTTTCTTT.